Listed here is a single T cell receptor beta chain. This clone was counted between two and nine times. The specificity of this receptor is unknown. Nothing much larger sits one base from this clone, and base qualities are not available. This entry belongs to a study of Ad26.COV2.S vaccination and SARS-CoV-2 variants (dated by TCRdb to the early 2020s). In the study overall: Donors in the vaccine arm were drawn from COV1001, a multicentre, randomized, double-blind, placebo-controlled phase I-IIa trial testing Ad26.COV2.S in healthy adults. Blinding of investigators to trial group allocation was maintained during experiments and outcome assessment. A total of approximately 30 samples were included in the TCR-sequenced set, comprising approximately 20 Ad26.COV2.S vaccine recipients, 5 placebo recipients and 8 SARS-CoV-2 convalescent individuals. Trial participants were randomized into five groups of five: low-dose or high-dose Ad26.COV2.S given once or twice, or placebo on both occasions. The specificity and breadth of SARS-CoV-2-reactive T cell receptors after Ad26.COV2.S vaccination were assessed by TCRbeta repertoire sequencing. Dosing of Ad26.COV2.S was intramuscular, at either 5x10^10 or 1x10^11 viral particles, delivered as one shot or as two shots spaced 56 days apart. What the authors observed across the whole study: After vaccination, spike-specific CD8+ and CD4+ T cell responses were reported to show substantial breadth. The study lacked the statistical power to compare responses across vaccine doses or regimens. The authors noted that the TCR breadth and depth analyses may have underestimated total T cell responses. Vaccine and placebo recipients had similar non-spike TCR breadth, a finding consistent with the vaccine containing only spike. Ad26.COV2.S recipients had higher spike-specific TCR breadth than placebo recipients (P = 0.0014).

In the paper's terms, the treatment or condition label means: 15 to 20 received Ad26.COV2.S at low or high dose, single or two shots; roughly five received placebo; per-sample allocation not given. Repertoires of vaccine and placebo recipients were sequenced from samples collected on day 63 after the first injection. Between 29 July and 7 August 2020, Cohort 1b enrolled around 25 adults aged 18-55 years at one site in Boston, USA. Ad26.COV2.S was a replication-incompetent adenovirus type 26 vector that expressed a prefusion-stabilized SARS-CoV-2 spike protein derived from the original Wuhan strain. The immunoSEQ Assay was used to sequence TCRbeta CDR3 regions. After extraction, genomic DNA underwent amplification by bias-controlled multiplex PCR, followed by high-throughput sequencing. In the authors' own workflow: To quantify the absolute abundance of every unique TCRbeta CDR3 region, sequences were collapsed and filtered. T cell fraction was estimated by normalization of TCRbeta template counts to usable DNA, with usable DNA being measured through amplification of reference genes present in all nucleated cells. Repertoire TCRs were annotated as SARS-CoV-2-specific when V gene, CDR3 amino acid sequence and J gene were exactly matched to a known reactive TCR set. The reference SARS-CoV-2 TCR set came from MIRA and was filtered for enrichment in COVID-19-positive ImmuneCODE repertoires, removing public or cross-reactive TCRs. Using the MIRA antigens, annotated TCRs were further analysed by specific ORF or by position within an ORF. Breadth was defined as the number of annotated unique rearrangements divided by the total number of unique productive rearrangements, and depth was defined as the summed frequency of the annotated unique rearrangements. TCR breadth was compared between groups using two-sided Wilcoxon rank-sum tests. The immuneACCESS repertoire file appears here via TCRdb, limited to in-frame rearrangements. These files lack a portion of the clones; in checked studies, under half of the deficit traces to unresolved V genes, and the cause of the others is not known. V and J calls and clone size come straight from that table; D and trimming were deduced from the DNA. The sample table contains some 480,000 clones; only one count was recorded for roughly 87% of them. Clones ranked in the top ten supply roughly 12% of the sample.

At the junction V is shortened by 0 bases and J by 7 bases, with 17 bases in between. CDR1 SGHRS and CDR2 YFSETQ were looked up in the germline V gene. The CDR3, from cysteine to phenylalanine, totals 17 residues. Only the CDR3 portion is preserved as DNA: 51 bases, with reading frame beginning at the first base. Source: peripheral blood, taken in a trial of Ad26.COV2.S vaccine versus placebo. This clonotype originated in a person aged 18-65 years who received the Ad26.COV2.S COVID-19 vaccine or a placebo. The receptor chain draws on TRBV5-1 and TRBJ1-6, and perhaps TRBD1 as D gene, on 5 matching bases. The nucleotide sequence reads as follows: TGCGCCAGCAGCTTGGCCGTCGGGGGGACCGGGAATTCACCCCTCCACTTT. Its amino acids are CASSLAVGGTGNSPLHF.